The 15 T cell receptor beta chains given below trace back to one sample, sequenced in a study of blood T cell repertoires in COVID-19. Clones were sequenced by immunoSEQ multiplex PCR, and TCRdb holds only the in-frame ones, with some missing. The repertoire holds roughly 140,000 clones, with around nine tenths as singletons. Sequencing used PBMCs or T cells enriched from blood (not recorded which). These TCRs come from a woman aged 25 to 39 with acute COVID-19.

The gene calls are TRBV11-2 and TRBJ2-3; D is unclear. This CDR3 has 13 amino acids. Germline values: CDR1 SGHAT, CDR2 FQNNGV. V was trimmed by 4 bases and J by 4 bases, leaving 9 bases between them. The CDR3, as DNA: TGTGCCAGCAGCTCCTTACGGGCAGATACGCAGTATTTT. Encoded protein: CASSSLRADTQYF.

The rearrangement uses TRBV5-1 and TRBJ2-3, with 10 positions matching TRBD1. This CDR3 region has 16 residues. CDR1 and CDR2 from the germline V gene are SGHRS and YFSETQ. Trimming removed 2 bases from V and 1 base from J; junction bases left unmatched: 4. Here the CDR3 DNA reads TGCGCCAGCAGCTTTCATGGGACAGGGGGCACAGATACGCAGTATTTT. Its translation: CASSFHGTGGTDTQYF.

The chain is built from TRBV10-3 and TRBJ2-1, with a possible D match to TRBD2 (6 bases). From germline, CDR1 is ENHRY and CDR2 SYGVKD. The CDR3 is 18 amino acids. Trimming took off 0 bases at V and 0 bases at J, with 15 bases between the two ends. The CDR3 nucleotides read TGTGCCATCAGTGAGTCGATTCCGGGAGCGCTCTCCTACAATGAGCAGTTCTTC. Its translation: CAISESIPGALSYNEQFF.

The chain recombines TRBV2 with TRBJ1-1; no clear D. Germline lookup yields CDR1 SNHLY and CDR2 FYNNEI. The V end was cut by 1 base, the J end by 1 base, with 4 bases between. This CDR3 is 13 amino acids long. The CDR3, as DNA: TGTGCCAGCAGTGAAGAGCGGAACACTGAAGCTTTCTTT. Its translation: CASSEERNTEAFF.

This chain uses TRBV6-4 with TRBJ2-1, with 11 bases that match TRBD2. CDR1 is MRHNA, CDR2 SNTAGT, per germline. After removal of 5 bases from V and 7 bases from J, the junction contained 7 bases not matched to a gene. The CDR3 is 15 residues long. The DNA for the CDR3 is TGTGCCAGCAGTCCCGGGACTAGCGGAGCTAATGAGCAGTTCTTC. As protein: CASSPGTSGANEQFF.

The chain carries TRBV7-2 and TRBJ1-5, with TRBD1 identical over 7 bases. J was trimmed by 5 bases and V by 5 bases; bases with no gene match: 6. Germline CDR1 is SGHTA and CDR2 is FQGNSA. The CDR3 runs 14 residues. The CDR3 DNA sequence: TGTGCCAGCAGCGTGCACAGGGGAGATCAGCCCCAGCATTTT. Residues: CASSVHRGDQPQHF.

V gene TRBV18 combines with J gene TRBJ2-7, with TRBD2 as a possible D gene (6 bases). There are 17 residues in the CDR3. CDR1 KGHSH and CDR2 LQKENI come from the germline V gene. V lost 3 bases to trimming and J lost 4 bases, with 22 bases between them. This CDR3 is CASSPETSLRMGYEQYF. In DNA form, the CDR3 reads TGTGCCAGCTCACCCGAAACTAGCCTTAGAATGGGGTACGAGCAGTACTTC.

CDR3 nucleotide sequence: TGTGCCAGCAGATTCCAAGGGGGCGGGAGGGAAACCTACGAGCAGTACTTC. Amino acid sequence: CASRFQGGGRETYEQYF. V usage is TRBV28 and J usage is TRBJ2-7; 9 bases agree with TRBD2. The CDR3 has 17 amino acids. V was clipped by 6 bases and J by 2 bases; unmatched bases: 14. CDR1 is MDHEN and CDR2 is SYDVKM in the germline V gene.

This clone appeared once. This sequence joins TRBV4-1 and TRBJ1-1; D gene ambiguous. The CDR3 sequence is 16 residues long. The V gene's germline CDR1 is MGHRA and CDR2 YSYEKL. V was clipped by 0 bases and J by 1 base, with 12 bases between them. DNA of the CDR3: TGCGCCAGCAGCCAAGAATCAGGCTGGGCGAACACTGAAGCTTTCTTT. Its translation: CASSQESGWANTEAFF.

This sequence joins TRBV5-1 and TRBJ1-2, with D possibly TRBD1 on 6 matching bases. The CDR3 has 14 residues. Trimming took 0 bases from V and 4 from J, leaving 10 bases between them. Looked up from germline, CDR1 is SGHRS and CDR2 is YFSETQ. CDR3 sequence reads: CASSLGQALYGYTF. For the CDR3, the DNA is TGCGCCAGCAGCTTGGGACAGGCCCTCTATGGCTACACCTTC.

The chain links TRBV7-6 to TRBJ2-2; D might be TRBD1 (6 bases). V was trimmed by 5 bases and J by 4 bases, leaving 14 bases between them. Germline CDR1 reads SGHVS; CDR2 reads FNYEAQ. There are 15 residues in the CDR3. CDR3: CASSLPTGSTGELFF. DNA for the CDR3: TGTGCCAGCAGCCTCCCGACAGGTTCCACCGGGGAGCTGTTTTTT.

This chain connects TRBV4-3 to TRBJ1-3, with D maybe TRBD1 (6 bases). The V end lost 3 bases, the J end lost 0 bases, and 15 bases lay between the germline ends. The CDR3 length is 17 residues. Germline values: CDR1 LGHNA, CDR2 YSLEER. CDR3 sequence (DNA): TGCGCCAGCAGCCACATACAGGGCCCCGACTCTGGAAACACCATATATTTT. Translated, it gives CASSHIQGPDSGNTIYF.

The chain combines TRBV5-6 with TRBJ1-1, with 7 bases fitting TRBD1. The CDR3 contains 12 residues. V lost 3 bases, J lost 8 bases, and 4 bases stayed unmatched. Germline CDR1 reads SGHDT; CDR2 reads YYEEEE. CDR3 sequence (DNA): TGTGCCAGCAGCTCAAACAGGGGAGAAGCTTTCTTT. Translated: CASSSNRGEAFF. The whole variable domain, remainder taken from reference TRBV5-6 and TRBJ1-1, is DAGVTQSPTHLIKTRGQQVTLRCSPKSGHDTVSWYQQALGQGPQFIFQYYEEEERQRGNFPDRFSGHQFPNYSSELNVNALLLGDSALYLCASSSNRGEAFFGQGTRLTVV.

The chain recombines TRBV2 with TRBJ2-3, with D possibly TRBD2 on 5 matching bases. V was pared by 4 bases and J by 4 bases, with 9 bases between. Germline CDR1 and CDR2: SNHLY and FYNNEI. This CDR3 contains 13 residues. This CDR3 reads CASSAEAADTQYF. The CDR3 region has the DNA TGTGCCAGCAGTGCCGAAGCGGCAGATACGCAGTATTTT.

This chain links TRBV7-2 with TRBJ2-1, with 9 nucleotides matching TRBD2. V lost 2 bases and J lost 7; bases outside the gene matches: 6. In germline, CDR1 is SGHTA, CDR2 FQGNSA. The CDR3 length is 15 residues. For the CDR3, the DNA is TGTGCCAGCAGCTTAAATCCCCTAGCGGGGAATGAGCAGTTCTTC. Its protein is CASSLNPLAGNEQFF.